This TCR beta chain was captured by sequencing in a study of cytomegalovirus exposure and HLA in healthy donors. The CDR3 contains 16 residues. The junction had 11 bases not matched to a gene; V was cut back by 5 bases and J by 6 bases. From germline, CDR1 is LNHNV and CDR2 YYDKDF (reference sequence). The study ran its PCR with 60 Vbeta and 13 Jbeta primers. Data came from immunoSEQ multiplex PCR; TCRdb stores just in-frame clones and leaves some out. The sample includes over 55,000 clones, around two thirds of them seen just once. The sample consisted of PBMCs. This chain uses TRBV15 with TRBJ2-7; 12 positions match TRBD2. The source is a woman between 45 and 60 years old in good health and CMV-seropositive. The CDR3 reads CATSEGRLAGEGEQYF. Written as DNA, the CDR3 is TGTGCCACCAGCGAAGGCAGACTAGCGGGAGAGGGCGAGCAGTACTTC.